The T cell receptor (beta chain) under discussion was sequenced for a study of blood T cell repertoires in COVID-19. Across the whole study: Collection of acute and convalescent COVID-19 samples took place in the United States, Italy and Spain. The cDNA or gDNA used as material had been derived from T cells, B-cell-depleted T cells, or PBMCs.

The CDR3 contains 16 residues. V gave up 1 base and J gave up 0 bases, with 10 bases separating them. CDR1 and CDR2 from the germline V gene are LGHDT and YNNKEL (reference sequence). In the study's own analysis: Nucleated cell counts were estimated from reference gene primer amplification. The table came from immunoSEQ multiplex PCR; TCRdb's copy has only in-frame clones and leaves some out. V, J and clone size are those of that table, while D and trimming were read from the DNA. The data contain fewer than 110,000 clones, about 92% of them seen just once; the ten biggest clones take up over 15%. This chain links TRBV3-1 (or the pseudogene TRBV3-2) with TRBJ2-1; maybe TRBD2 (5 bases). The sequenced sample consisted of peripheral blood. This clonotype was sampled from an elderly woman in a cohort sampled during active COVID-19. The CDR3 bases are TGTGCCAGCAGCCAAGGGACTCCAAGCTCCTACAATGAGCAGTTCTTC. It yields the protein CASSQGTPSSYNEQFF.